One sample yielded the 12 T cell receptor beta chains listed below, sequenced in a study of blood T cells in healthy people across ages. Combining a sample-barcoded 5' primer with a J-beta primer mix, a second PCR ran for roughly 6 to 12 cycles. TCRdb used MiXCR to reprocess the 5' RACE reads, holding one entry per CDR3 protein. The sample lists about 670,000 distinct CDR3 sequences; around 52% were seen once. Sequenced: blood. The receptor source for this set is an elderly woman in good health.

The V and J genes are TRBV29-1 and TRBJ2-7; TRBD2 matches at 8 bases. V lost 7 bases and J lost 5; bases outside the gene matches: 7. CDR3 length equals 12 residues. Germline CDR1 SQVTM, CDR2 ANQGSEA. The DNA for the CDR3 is TGCAGCGCTCGGGGGGGACTCGACGAGCAGTACTTC. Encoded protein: CSARGGLDEQYF.

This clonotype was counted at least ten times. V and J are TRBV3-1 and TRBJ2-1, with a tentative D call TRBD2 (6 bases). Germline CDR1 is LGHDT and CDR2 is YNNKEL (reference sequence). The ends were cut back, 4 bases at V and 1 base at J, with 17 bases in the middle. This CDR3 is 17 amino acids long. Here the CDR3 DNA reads TGTGCCAGCAGCCGCTCCCCAGCGGGTACTTCCTACAATGAGCAGTTCTTC. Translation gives CASSRSPAGTSYNEQFF.

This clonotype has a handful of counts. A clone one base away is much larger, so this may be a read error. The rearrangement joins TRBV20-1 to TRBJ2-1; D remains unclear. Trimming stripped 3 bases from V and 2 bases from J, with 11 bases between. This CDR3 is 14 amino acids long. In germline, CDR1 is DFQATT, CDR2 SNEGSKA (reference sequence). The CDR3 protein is CSARAAITYNEQFF. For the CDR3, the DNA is TGCAGTGCTAGGGCGGCGATAACCTACAATGAGCAGTTCTTC.

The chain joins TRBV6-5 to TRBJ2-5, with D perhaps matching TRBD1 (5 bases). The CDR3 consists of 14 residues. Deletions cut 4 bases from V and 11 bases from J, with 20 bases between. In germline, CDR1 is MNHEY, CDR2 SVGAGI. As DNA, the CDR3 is TGTGCCAGCAGTTCCCCGAACAGGTCCGCTAAGCAGTACTTC. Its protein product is CASSSPNRSAKQYF.

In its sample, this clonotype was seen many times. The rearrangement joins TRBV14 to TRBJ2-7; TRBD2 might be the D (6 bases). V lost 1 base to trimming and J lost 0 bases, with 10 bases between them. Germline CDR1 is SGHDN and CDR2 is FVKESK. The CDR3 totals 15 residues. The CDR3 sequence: CASSQVAGLSYEQYF. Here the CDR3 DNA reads TGTGCCAGCAGCCAAGTGGCGGGACTCTCCTACGAGCAGTACTTC. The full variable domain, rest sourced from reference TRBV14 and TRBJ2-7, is EAGVTQFPSHSVIEKGQTVTLRCDPISGHDNLYWYRRVMGKEIKFLLHFVKESKQDESGMPNNRFLAERTGGTYSTLKVQPAELEDSGVYFCASSQVAGLSYEQYFGPGTRLTVT.

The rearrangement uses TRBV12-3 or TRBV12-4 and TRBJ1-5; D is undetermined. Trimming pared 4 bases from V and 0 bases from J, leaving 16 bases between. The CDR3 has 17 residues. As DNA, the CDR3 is TGTGCCAGCAGTTCCCAAGAGGGTGCAGTTAGCAATCAGCCCCAGCATTTT. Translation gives CASSSQEGAVSNQPQHF.

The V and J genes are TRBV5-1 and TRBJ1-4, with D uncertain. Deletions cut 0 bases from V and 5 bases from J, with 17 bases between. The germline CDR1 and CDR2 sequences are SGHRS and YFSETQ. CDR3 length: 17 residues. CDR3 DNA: TGCGCCAGCAGCTTGGGACCATTCCTATCGGAAAATGAAAAACTGTTTTTT. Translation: CASSLGPFLSENEKLFF.

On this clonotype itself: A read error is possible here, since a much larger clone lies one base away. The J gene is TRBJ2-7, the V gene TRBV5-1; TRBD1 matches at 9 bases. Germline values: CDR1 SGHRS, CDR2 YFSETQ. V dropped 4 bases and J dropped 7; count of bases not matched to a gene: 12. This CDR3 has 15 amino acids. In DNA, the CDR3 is TGCGCCAGCAGCCCGGACAGGGGTTATTTCAGTGAGCAGTACTTC. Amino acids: CASSPDRGYFSEQYF.

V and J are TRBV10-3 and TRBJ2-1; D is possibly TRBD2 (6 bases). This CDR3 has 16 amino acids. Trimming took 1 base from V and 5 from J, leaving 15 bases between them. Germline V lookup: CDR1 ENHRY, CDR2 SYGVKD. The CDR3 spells CAISELGGSSHNEQFF. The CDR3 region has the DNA TGTGCCATCAGTGAGTTGGGGGGTTCGTCCCACAATGAGCAGTTCTTC.

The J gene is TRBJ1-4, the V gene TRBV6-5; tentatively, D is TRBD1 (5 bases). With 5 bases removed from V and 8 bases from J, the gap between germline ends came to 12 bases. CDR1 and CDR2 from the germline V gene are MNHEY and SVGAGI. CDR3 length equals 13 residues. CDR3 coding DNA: TGTGCCAGCAGTATGGGACGGCGCGAAAAACTGTTTTTT. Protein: CASSMGRREKLFF.

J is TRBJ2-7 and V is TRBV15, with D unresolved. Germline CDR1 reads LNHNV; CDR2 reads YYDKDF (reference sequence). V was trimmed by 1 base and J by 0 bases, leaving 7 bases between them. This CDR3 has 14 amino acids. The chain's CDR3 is CATSRGKTSYEQYF. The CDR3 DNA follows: TGTGCCACCAGCAGAGGGAAAACCTCCTACGAGCAGTACTTC. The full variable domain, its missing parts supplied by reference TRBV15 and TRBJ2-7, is DAMVIQNPRYQVTQFGKPVTLSCSQTLNHNVMYWYQQKSSQAPKLLFHYYDKDFNNEADTPDNFQSRRPNTSFCFLDIRSPGLGDTAMYLCATSRGKTSYEQYFGPGTRLTVT.

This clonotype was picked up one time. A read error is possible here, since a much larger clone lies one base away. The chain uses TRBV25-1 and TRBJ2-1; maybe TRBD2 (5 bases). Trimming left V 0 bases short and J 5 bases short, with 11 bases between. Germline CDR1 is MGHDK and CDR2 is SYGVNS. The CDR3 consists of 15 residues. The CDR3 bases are TGTGCCAGCAGTGAATATGCGGGTGTCCACAATGAGCAGTTCTTC. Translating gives CASSEYAGVHNEQFF.